This T cell receptor beta chain was captured by sequencing in a study of T cell responses to AZD1222 COVID-19 vaccine (dated by TCRdb to the early 2020s). Some background on the complete study: AZD1222 recipients with second doses at about 4 weeks or about 12 weeks were pooled, because spike-specific TCR depth and breadth did not differ between schedules. A total of under 250 trial participants underwent TCR sequencing, of whom about 200 had received two doses of AZD1222 and 26 had received two doses of the MenACWY control vaccine. Trial participants were enrolled by age into subgroups of 18-55, 56-69 and 70-plus years, and around 150, 28 and 57 TCR-sequenced participants, respectively, were included in these subgroups. Overall study results and their limits: After two AZD1222 doses, spike-specific TCR breadth and depth were significantly higher than at day 0 and than in MenACWY recipients. Conclusions about previously exposed vaccinees are limited, since just a handful of AZD1222 recipients were seropositive for SARS-CoV-2 at baseline. Because no day 14 peak-response samples were available, repertoires were characterized only after the peak T cell response. Reportedly, close to half of the unique spike-specific TCRs recognized epitopes lying outside the regions that are mutated in the B.1.351 and B.1.1.7 variants. Participants were mostly white British, with more females than males. The authors suggested clonal diversity may have been underestimated. The vaccine-associated CD4 TCRs covered the entire spike protein, and the dominant responses fell in regions 160-218 and 743-854. In the small 56-69-year group, the increase in depth fell short of significance, most likely because of low power.

The CDR3 regions of human TCRbeta chains were analyzed by immunosequencing. On the study's bioinformatics: Repertoire TCRs were checked for matches against a reference library of SARS-CoV-2-specific TCRs that had been generated using the MIRA antigen-specificity platform. Breadth was defined as the fraction of unique TCRs that were SARS-CoV-2-associated. Depth was defined as the fraction of total T cells that were SARS-CoV-2-associated. Using the MIRA data, every spike-specific TCR was mapped to the spike region that the TCR reacted to and assigned to either a CD4 or a CD8 class. Log10-transformed breadth and depth values were compared by one-way ANOVA with Sidak's multiple comparisons tests. Entries here come from immuneACCESS through TCRdb and include only in-frame sequences with V and J called. Some clones fail to appear in such tables; in the studies checked, an unresolved V gene covers under half of the shortfall, and the cause of the remainder is unknown. The V and J calls and clone size are taken from that table; D and trimming were inferred from the DNA. The sample table holds 120,000 or so clones, of which under 90% were seen once. The ten largest clones capture roughly 7.7% of the sample.

The meaning of the sample's time point label: baseline before first vaccination. Vaccinee samples came from UK trials COV001 and COV002, including a single-blind randomized controlled phase 2/3 trial of AZD1222 (ChAdOx1 nCoV-19) in healthy adults. For TCRbeta chain sequencing, PBMC samples from trial participants were taken at day 0 and at day 28 after the second dose. On this clone itself: Its antigen is currently not known. Base qualities are not recorded, but no much larger clone differs from it by a single base.

The TCR originated in an adult in good health. This sample comprised peripheral blood, obtained on day 0 of AZD1222 vaccination.

The CDR3: CASSPDRNYGYTF. DNA sequence: TGCGCCAGCAGCCCGGACAGAAACTATGGCTACACCTTC. Recombination joined TRBV5-1 with TRBJ1-2; TRBD1 is a possible D gene, resting on 6 matching bases. Counted from cysteine to phenylalanine, this CDR3 has 13 amino acids. Only the CDR3 DNA is retained, 39 bases long and in frame from the first base. Sequences SGHRS (CDR1) and YFSETQ (CDR2) are obtained from the germline V gene. The trim is 4 bases for V and 2 bases for J, with a gap of 9 bases between the germline ends.